Included here is one TCR beta chain sequence, with context. What this receptor recognizes is not known. No base-level quality is on record; no much larger clone is a single base apart. These data come from a study of memory CD4+ T cells and cytomegalovirus serostatus (dated by TCRdb to between 2019 and 2020). In terms of the full investigation: A total of some 33 healthy Belgian adults, of whom 9 were CMV seropositive and roughly 25 were CMV seronegative, were included in the cohort. To replicate a published TCR-based CMV serostatus classifier, the researchers sequenced the CD4+ memory TCRbeta repertoires of a Belgian cohort whose cytomegalovirus serostatus was known. What the study reported, not specific to this receptor: For CMV serostatus prediction, a median bootstrapped AUC of about 0.94 was reached with the original framework, and a median bootstrapped AUC of about 0.91 was reached with a US-trained random forest. The results were read as suggesting that the CMV-associated TCR signature is, for the most part, present in the CD4+ memory repertoire. Only CD4+CD45RO+ memory cells were sequenced, in contrast to the original study, in which naive and memory CD4+ and CD8+ populations were covered. Of about 180 previously reported CMV-associated TCRbeta sequences, approximately 70 appeared in the CD4+ memory repertoires, each in one to five individuals. On the Belgian cohort, the classifier based on the original framework reached a median bootstrapped AUC of 0.95, with a 95% CI of 0.76-1.00.

CDR1 and CDR2 are drawn from the germline V gene: SGHDN, FVKESK. Trimming accounts for 3 bases at V and 2 bases at J, while the number of junction bases matched to no gene is 4. The CDR3 goes from the cysteine to the phenylalanine over 15 residues. The kept DNA is CDR3 alone, 45 bases in frame from the first base. A FACSAria II was used to sort memory CD4+ T cells, defined as single viable CD3+CD4+CD8-CD45RO+ cells. CMV serostatus was determined using a Roche Elecsys assay that detects serum IgG against CMV pp150, pp28, p38 and p52. After the samples were thawed, total CD4+ T cells were enriched through positive selection using CD4 magnetic microbeads. The samples came from a different study that was designed specifically to examine the CD4+ T cell memory repertoire. Peripheral blood mononuclear cells were isolated and cryopreserved according to standard operating procedures, and serum was stored at -80 degrees C. The staining relied on CD3-PerCP (BW264/56), CD4-APC (RPA-T4), CD45RO-PE (UCHT1) and CD8-Pacific Orange (3B5) antibodies, and Sytox blue was used to exclude non-viable cells.

The Quick-DNA Microprep Kit was used to extract genomic DNA from the sorted cells. TCRbeta DNA was amplified with the immunoSEQ hsTCRbeta kit following the manufacturer's protocol. TCRbeta libraries were sequenced on an Illumina MiSeq instrument. The authors' pipeline ran thus. Following removal of out-of-frame sequences, a few million distinct TCRbeta sequences were retained, with an average of around 67,000 per individual. Each individual was scored using the number of some 150 previously reported CMV-associated TCRbeta sequences that the individual carried and the total number of productive distinct TCRbeta sequences. A beta-binomial model was reimplemented in Python, and scikit-learn random forests with default parameters were trained on data from the US cohort. Classifier performance on the Belgian cohort was summarized as median AUC with percentile confidence intervals over 10,000 bootstrap iterations. In TCRdb, the immuneACCESS table is reduced to in-frame sequences with V and J assigned. These tables do not hold every clone; where another copy was compared, an unresolved V gene accounts for under half, and the others remain unexplained. The DNA was the basis for D and trimming; V, J and clone size are from that table. Counted in this sample were about 64,000 clones; around 77% of them appeared once. 0.88% of the sample lies in the top ten.

Sequencing used memory CD4+ T cells from blood. The chain employs TRBV14 and TRBJ2-3; 8 bases in the middle match TRBD1. The clonotype was recovered from an adult in good health and CMV-seronegative. The DNA reads TGTGCCAGCAGCCAGGGACAGGTGATCACAGATACGCAGTATTTT. The encoded protein is CASSQGQVITDTQYF.